This is a list of T cell receptor beta chains from one sample in a study of T cell repertoires in cytomegalovirus infection. TCRdb analysed the reads with MiXCR anew, one entry per CDR3 protein. This sample has 350,000 to 450,000 distinct CDR3 sequences, with roughly 20% found just once. Sequencing was performed on PBMCs. The receptors come from a human donor in good health (CMV status not recorded). Some clones in this sample may be carry-over from other donors' samples. CDR3s include the opening cysteine and the closing phenylalanine or tryptophan. A D gene is named only where the DNA matches it firmly. Rows give clone size only sometimes, using once, few, many, or a class for an expanded clone.

CDR3nt	CDR3aa	v_gene	j_gene	d_gene	abundance
TGTGCCAGCAGCTCTACCGCCCGCGGGAGTAGGTCCTACGAGCAGTACTTC	CASSSTARGSRSYEQYF	TRBV7-8	TRBJ2-7	TRBD2	-
TGTGCCAGCAGCTTAGCTGGGCAGTCCGCCCACTTT	CASSLAGQSAHF	TRBV7-8	TRBJ1-6	-	few
TGTGCCAGCAGCTTAGTTCAGATGAACACTGAAGCTTTCTTT	CASSLVQMNTEAFF	TRBV7-2	TRBJ1-1	-	many
TGCGCCAGCAGCCAAGAAACGGGACAGACTAATGAAAAACTGTTTTTT	CASSQETGQTNEKLFF	TRBV4-1	TRBJ1-4	TRBD1	few
TGTGCCAGCAGCTTAACCTGGTCCGAGACCCAGTACTTC	CASSLTWSETQYF	TRBV7-2	TRBJ2-5	-	many
TGTGCCAGCAGCCTACTTGGGGACAGGGCTGAAGCTTTCTTT	CASSLLGDRAEAFF	TRBV6-5	TRBJ1-1	TRBD1	-
TGTGCCAGCAGTCAGCCCCCTGGGGGTGAGCAGTTCTTC	CASSQPPGGEQFF	TRBV6-6	TRBJ2-1	-	few
TGTGCCAGCAGCCCTCCGCCAGGGGGTGAGACCCAGTACTTC	CASSPPPGGETQYF	TRBV7-2	TRBJ2-5	TRBD1	many
TGTGCCAGCAGCAAAGTGACAGATACGCAGTATTTT	CASSKVTDTQYF	TRBV7-2	TRBJ2-3	-	many
TGCAGTGCCAGGCACGGGGCGGGTGAAAAACTGTTTTTT	CSARHGAGEKLFF	TRBV20-1	TRBJ1-4	-	-
TGTGCCAGCAGCCCACGACTAGCGGCAGAGCGCACAGATACGCAGTATTTT	CASSPRLAAERTDTQYF	TRBV11-3	TRBJ2-3	TRBD2	-
TGTGCCAGCAGTTTATCGGACAGAGATAATCAGCCCCAGCATTTT	CASSLSDRDNQPQHF	TRBV12-3/TRBV12-4	TRBJ1-5	-	few
TGTGCCAGCAGCTTATCGGTAGCGGAGGCCTACGAGCAGTACTTC	CASSLSVAEAYEQYF	TRBV7-2	TRBJ2-7	-	many
TGTGCCAGCAGGCGGGAGGGCGAGCAGTACTTC	CASRREGEQYF	TRBV7-9	TRBJ2-7	TRBD2	-
TGCGCCAGCAGCCAGATAGAACGGGGGGGCGGTCAGCCCCAGCATTTT	CASSQIERGGGQPQHF	TRBV4-1	TRBJ1-5	-	-
TGTGCCAGCAGCCATCTAGCGGTCGCAAGCACAGATACGCAGTATTTT	CASSHLAVASTDTQYF	TRBV4-2	TRBJ2-3	TRBD2	few
TGTGCCAGCAGCCCAGGAGACAGGGGGCCTGAAAAACTGTTTTTT	CASSPGDRGPEKLFF	TRBV5-4	TRBJ1-4	TRBD1	-
TGCGCCAGCAGCCAAGTGCGGCGGGAGGGCGAGCAGTACTTC	CASSQVRREGEQYF	TRBV4-3	TRBJ2-7	TRBD2	-
TGTGCCAGCAGTCAAGTCCAGGCACCTTGGGAAAAACTGTTTTTT	CASSQVQAPWEKLFF	TRBV6-5	TRBJ1-4	-	-
TGTGCCAGCAGTTCTGTCAGTATTTACCTCCGGGGCTACACCTTC	CASSSVSIYLRGYTF	TRBV28	TRBJ1-2	-	few
TGTGCCAGCAGTTTTCGGCGGGGGGATACGCAGTATTTT	CASSFRRGDTQYF	TRBV27	TRBJ2-3	TRBD2	-
TGTGTCAGCAGCGTAGACAGTACTTATGAGACCCAGTACTTC	CVSSVDSTYETQYF	TRBV9	TRBJ2-5	-	-
TGTGCCAGCAGCATTCCGGGACAGGGAAGCTACACCTTC	CASSIPGQGSYTF	TRBV7-1	TRBJ1-2	TRBD1	few
TGTGCCATCAGTGGCCTCAGCTCCTACAATGAGCAGTTCTTC	CAISGLSSYNEQFF	TRBV10-3	TRBJ2-1	-	few
TGTGCCAGCAGTTTTGGCAGGCGAAATCAGCCCCAGCATTTT	CASSFGRRNQPQHF	TRBV12-3/TRBV12-4	TRBJ1-5	-	few
TGCGCCAGCAGCCGCACAGCGGGGGGATCCTACGAGCAGTACTTC	CASSRTAGGSYEQYF	TRBV4-1	TRBJ2-7	TRBD2	many
TGTGCCAGCAGCATGTTGAACACTGAAGCTTTCTTT	CASSMLNTEAFF	TRBV7-9	TRBJ1-1	-	few
TGTGCCAGCAGCTCCCCGTTTGAGGCCCAGCATTTT	CASSSPFEAQHF	TRBV7-9	TRBJ1-5	-	many
TGTGCCATCAGTGTACAGCGCAATGAGCAGTTCTTC	CAISVQRNEQFF	TRBV10-3	TRBJ2-1	-	-
TGTGCCAGCAGTTCCGGGACAGCGAACACCGGGGAGCTGTTTTTT	CASSSGTANTGELFF	TRBV5-4	TRBJ2-2	TRBD1	-
TGTGCCAGCAGCCTGACGGGACTTACCTACGAGCAGTACTTC	CASSLTGLTYEQYF	TRBV7-9	TRBJ2-7	-	-
TGTGCCAGCAATAGCGTACGATCGAACACCGGGGAGCTGTTTTTT	CASNSVRSNTGELFF	TRBV7-9	TRBJ2-2	-	many
TGTGCCAGCAGCTTAGGGACTAGCGGGCAAGAGACCCAGTACTTC	CASSLGTSGQETQYF	TRBV11-3	TRBJ2-5	TRBD2	many
TGTGCCAGTACTCTGAGGACCCACAATCAGCCCCAGCATTTT	CASTLRTHNQPQHF	TRBV19	TRBJ1-5	-	few
TGTGCCAGCATTAATTACCCAAATCAGCCCCAGCATTTT	CASINYPNQPQHF	TRBV12-3/TRBV12-4	TRBJ1-5	-	many
TGCGGTGGATCGGCACCGGGCTATGAGCAGTTCTTC	CGGSAPGYEQFF	TRBV29-1	TRBJ2-1	-	-
TGTGCCAGCAGCTTACGGGGACCCTCTAACACTGAAGCTTTCTTT	CASSLRGPSNTEAFF	TRBV11-2	TRBJ1-1	-	-
TGTGCCAGCACGGGGAGGAGCGGGAGTGTTGAGACCCAGTACTTC	CASTGRSGSVETQYF	TRBV6-5	TRBJ2-5	TRBD2	-
TGCGCCAGCAGCCAAGTAGGCCTAGCGGGAGGAACTACTAGCACAGATACGCAGTATTTT	CASSQVGLAGGTTSTDTQYF	TRBV4-1	TRBJ2-3	TRBD2	many
TGTGCCAGCAGTTCCCGGCAGAGCTACACCTTC	CASSSRQSYTF	TRBV6-6	TRBJ1-2	-	-
TGTGCCAGCAGTATATCTTCGGGAAATGGGGAGACCCAGTACTTC	CASSISSGNGETQYF	TRBV7-7	TRBJ2-5	-	many
TGTGCCAGCAGTGAGAGGATCCGGGACAGACAATATGGCTACACCTTC	CASSERIRDRQYGYTF	TRBV2	TRBJ1-2	TRBD1	few
TGCAGCGTTGCGGTGGGGTTTGCAGATACGCAGTATTTT	CSVAVGFADTQYF	TRBV29-1	TRBJ2-3	-	-
TGTGCCAGCAGCGCCCTTCTTGGGACAGATACGCAGTATTTT	CASSALLGTDTQYF	TRBV9	TRBJ2-3	-	few
TGTGCCACCAGCAGAGATTCCGGCTCTGGAAACACCATATATTTT	CATSRDSGSGNTIYF	TRBV15	TRBJ1-3	-	few
TGTGCCAGCAGGATGCTAGCGGTGAACAATGAGCAGTTCTTC	CASRMLAVNNEQFF	TRBV6-1	TRBJ2-1	TRBD2	few
TGTGCCAGTAGGAGAGACAGGAACACTGAAGCTTTCTTT	CASRRDRNTEAFF	TRBV19	TRBJ1-1	-	few
TGTGCCAGCAGCCCACGGGGCTTAGGGAACAATGAGCAGTTCTTC	CASSPRGLGNNEQFF	TRBV7-2	TRBJ2-1	-	-
TGTGCCAGCACCCGCGGGACTAGCGGGAATGAGCAGTTCTTC	CASTRGTSGNEQFF	TRBV12-3/TRBV12-4	TRBJ2-1	TRBD2	-
TGCGCCAGCAGCCAAGATCTTTCTAGTTCGCTAGCCAAAAACATTCAGTACTTC	CASSQDLSSSLAKNIQYF	TRBV4-1	TRBJ2-4	-	few
TGCAGTGCCCAGCCGGACAGCTCACTCACTGAAGCTTTCTTT	CSAQPDSSLTEAFF	TRBV20-1	TRBJ1-1	-	-
TGTGCCAGCAGCTTAGCGGGGGAGGAAACTGAAGCTTTCTTT	CASSLAGEETEAFF	TRBV7-9	TRBJ1-1	-	few
TGTGCCATCAGCGTCCTAGCGGAAGCCTACGAGCAGTACTTC	CAISVLAEAYEQYF	TRBV10-3	TRBJ2-7	TRBD2	many
TGTGCCAGCAGTTACGGGGTGAGTGACGAACTTGGTGAAGCTTTCTTT	CASSYGVSDELGEAFF	TRBV6-2/TRBV6-3	TRBJ1-1	-	many
TGTGCCAGCAGCCCCGTTAATGGGGGCCTGAACACTGAAGCTTTCTTT	CASSPVNGGLNTEAFF	TRBV7-6	TRBJ1-1	-	many
TGTGCCACTAACCCGCGGAGCGGGGGGAAGGATGAGCAGTTCTTC	CATNPRSGGKDEQFF	TRBV27	TRBJ2-1	TRBD2	once
TGCAGTGCCCACTATAGCGGGACTAGCGGTTACGAGCAGTACTTC	CSAHYSGTSGYEQYF	TRBV20-1	TRBJ2-7	TRBD2	-